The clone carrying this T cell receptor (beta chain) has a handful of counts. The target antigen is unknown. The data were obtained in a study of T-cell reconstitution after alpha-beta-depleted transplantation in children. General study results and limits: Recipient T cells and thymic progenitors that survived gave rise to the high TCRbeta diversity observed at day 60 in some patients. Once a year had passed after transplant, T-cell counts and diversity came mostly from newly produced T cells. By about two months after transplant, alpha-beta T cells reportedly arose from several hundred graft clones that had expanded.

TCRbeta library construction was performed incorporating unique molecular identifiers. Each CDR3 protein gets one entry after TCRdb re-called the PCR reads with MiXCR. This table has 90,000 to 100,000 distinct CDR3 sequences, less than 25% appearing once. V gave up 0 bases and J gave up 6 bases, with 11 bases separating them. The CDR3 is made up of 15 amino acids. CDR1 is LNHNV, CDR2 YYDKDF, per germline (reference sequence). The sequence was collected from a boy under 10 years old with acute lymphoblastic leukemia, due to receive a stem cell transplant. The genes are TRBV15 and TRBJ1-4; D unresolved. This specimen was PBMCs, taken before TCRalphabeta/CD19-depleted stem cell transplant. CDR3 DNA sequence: TGTGCCACCAGCAGAGATGGGCGGTTGGATGAAAAACTGTTTTTT. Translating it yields CATSRDGRLDEKLFF.